This T cell receptor beta chain was identified during a study of blood T cell repertoires in COVID-19. Study summary: Sites across the United States, Italy and Spain contributed samples from acute and convalescent COVID-19. The cDNA or gDNA used as material had been derived from T cells, B-cell-depleted T cells, or PBMCs.

The authors' processing: Researchers report that nucleated cell counts were estimated from reference gene primer amplification. Assay used: immunoSEQ multiplex PCR; TCRdb lists only in-frame clones, some missing. For V, J and clone size, that table is used; D and trimming come from the DNA. The data hold approximately 48,000 clones, with approximately 85% observed a single time. This clone was counted a single time. Per germline, CDR1 SGHRS and CDR2 YFSETQ. V lost 4 bases and J 1 base, leaving 11 bases between the germline ends. The CDR3 has 14 residues. Sequenced material: peripheral blood. The source of this sequence is a man between 60 and 75 years old with acute or convalescent COVID-19. The chain employs TRBV5-1 and TRBJ1-2, with D possibly being TRBD1 (6 bases). The CDR3 sequence: CASSTGTHNYGYTF. In nucleotides, the CDR3 is TGCGCCAGCAGCACCGGGACACATAACTATGGCTACACCTTC.